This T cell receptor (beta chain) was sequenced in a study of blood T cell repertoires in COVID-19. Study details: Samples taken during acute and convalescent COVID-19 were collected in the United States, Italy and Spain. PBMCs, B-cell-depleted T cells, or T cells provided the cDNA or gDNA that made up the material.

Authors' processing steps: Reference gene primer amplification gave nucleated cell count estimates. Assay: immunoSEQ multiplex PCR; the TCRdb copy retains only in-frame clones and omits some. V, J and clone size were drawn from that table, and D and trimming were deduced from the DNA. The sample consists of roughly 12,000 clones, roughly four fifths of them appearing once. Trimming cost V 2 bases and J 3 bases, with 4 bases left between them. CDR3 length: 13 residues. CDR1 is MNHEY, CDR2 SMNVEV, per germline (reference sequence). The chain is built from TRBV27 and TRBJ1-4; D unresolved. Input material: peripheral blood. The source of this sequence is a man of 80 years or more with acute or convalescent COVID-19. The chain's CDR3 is CASSLKPNEKLFF. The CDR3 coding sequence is TGTGCCAGCAGTTTAAAGCCTAATGAAAAACTGTTTTTT.